This is a list of T cell receptor beta chains from one sample in a study of cytomegalovirus exposure and HLA in healthy donors. Assay used: immunoSEQ multiplex PCR; TCRdb lists only in-frame clones, some missing. The sample includes more than 150,000 clones, about 90% seen only once; the top ten take over 0.2%. The source material was PBMCs. These receptors were taken from a girl under three years old in good health and CMV-seronegative. The CDR3 runs from the conserved cysteine through the conserved F or W. D genes are given only for firm matches. Clone sizes are given selectively: once, few, many, or a class where the clone is expanded.

j_call d_call v_call cdr3_length clone_size cdr3_nt cdr3_aa
TRBJ1-5 - TRBV13 13 - TGTGCCAGCAGCTTAGGCCGAGGGAGGCCCCAGCATTTT CASSLGRGRPQHF
TRBJ2-5 - TRBV18 11 - TGTGCCAGCCCCCTCCAAGAGACCCAGTACTTC CASPLQETQYF
TRBJ2-3 - TRBV5-4 15 few TGTGCCAGCAGCTTGGCAGGTTCTAGCACAGATACGCAGTATTTT CASSLAGSSTDTQYF
TRBJ1-2 - TRBV6-5 13 - TGTGCCAGCACCCGACGGGGGTACTATGGCTACACCTTC CASTRRGYYGYTF
TRBJ2-7 - TRBV7-6 15 - TGTGCCAGCAGCACAGGCCTGTCCCCCTCCTACGAGCAGTACTTC CASSTGLSPSYEQYF
TRBJ2-3 - TRBV11-3 14 - TGTGCCAGCAGCTTGGGGGGAAGTACAGATACGCAGTATTTT CASSLGGSTDTQYF
TRBJ2-5 TRBD2 TRBV9 14 - TGTGCCAGCAGCGTAGCAGCGGGGCTGGAGACCCAGTACTTC CASSVAAGLETQYF
TRBJ2-7 TRBD1 TRBV5-8 13 - TGTGCCAGCTGCCGGGACAGTGAAAACGAGCAGTACTTC CASCRDSENEQYF
TRBJ2-1 TRBD2 TRBV7-8 16 - TGTGCCAGCAGGATAGAGTATACTAGCGTTTACAATGAGCAGTTCTTC CASRIEYTSVYNEQFF
TRBJ2-1 TRBD2 TRBV12-5 17 - TGTGCTAGTGGTTTGATACACGGGGGGGAGTCCTACAATGAGCAGTTCTTC CASGLIHGGESYNEQFF
TRBJ1-4 TRBD1 TRBV12-5 16 - TGTGCTAGTGGTTTGACTACCGGGACAGGGGATGAAAAACTGTTTTTT CASGLTTGTGDEKLFF
TRBJ2-7 TRBD2 TRBV4-1 17 - TGCGCCAGCAGCCAAGATTTCCGGACTAGTTCCGGGTACGAGCAGTACTTC CASSQDFRTSSGYEQYF
TRBJ1-2 - TRBV30 12 - TGTGCCTGGAGTGTATGGGCACCTGGCTACACCTTC CAWSVWAPGYTF
TRBJ2-7 TRBD2 TRBV5-8 16 once TGTGCCAGCAGCTCGGGACTAGCTAACATCCCATACGAGCAGTACTTC CASSSGLANIPYEQYF
TRBJ1-1 TRBD1 TRBV6-6 14 - TGTGCCAGCAGTGGGGGGACAGTCCTTGTGGAAGCTTTCTTT CASSGGTVLVEAFF
TRBJ2-1 TRBD2 TRBV27 16 - TGTGCCAGCAGCAGGGGACTAGCGGGATCTTACAATGAGCAGTTCTTC CASSRGLAGSYNEQFF
TRBJ2-2 TRBD1 TRBV27 19 - TGTGCCAGCAGCCCCCACGAGGACAGGGTCCTTCTGAACACCGGGGAGCTGTTTTTT CASSPHEDRVLLNTGELFF
TRBJ1-2 - TRBV30 13 - TGTGCCTGGGTTCCGACAGGAGTAGGGGGCTACACCTTC CAWVPTGVGGYTF
TRBJ2-2 TRBD1 TRBV5-1 16 - TGCGCCAGCAGCTTAGCCCCCGGACAGGGGTCCGGGGAGCTGTTTTTT CASSLAPGQGSGELFF
TRBJ2-3 - TRBV4-3 16 - TGCGCCAGCAGCCCCAGAGGGGCGGGGAGGACAGATACGCAGTATTTT CASSPRGAGRTDTQYF
TRBJ1-2 - TRBV18 13 - TGTGCCAGCTCACCCGCAGAGACTGGTGGCTACACCTTC CASSPAETGGYTF